These T cell receptor beta chains were read from a single sample in a study of regulatory T cells in long-lasting Graves disease. TCRdb itself ran the multiplex PCR reads through MiXCR, one entry per CDR3 protein. The sample lists some 410,000 distinct CDR3 sequences, about 15% occurring once. The data were also submitted as part of a second study, on T cells in Graves' hyperthyroidism and ophthalmopathy.

Specimen: peripheral blood mononuclear cells (PBMCs), collected at new diagnosis, from a patient treated with antithyroid drugs. Source of these receptors: a woman aged 25-40 years with Graves disease. CDR3s include the opening cysteine and the closing phenylalanine or tryptophan. The D gene is left open where the match is weak. Clone size appears in some rows only: once, few, many, or a class for an expanded clone.

>TRBD1|TRBV5-5|NA|TRBJ1-1|15
CAGSLAPQGAGEAFF
TGTGCCGGCAGCTTGGCCCCTCAGGGGGCGGGTGAAGCTTTCTTT
>NA|TRBV7-2|NA|TRBJ2-3|16
CASSPTVGGRADTQYF
TGTGCCAGCAGCCCGACAGTAGGAGGGAGAGCAGATACGCAGTATTTT
>TRBD2|TRBV6-4|NA|TRBJ2-3|16
CASSDQRTSGTDTQYF
TGTGCCAGCAGTGACCAAAGGACTAGCGGCACAGATACGCAGTATTTT
>NA|TRBV7-9|NA|TRBJ2-1|13
CASSLDAGNEQFF
TGTGCCAGCAGCTTAGACGCTGGGAATGAGCAATTCTTC
>TRBD2|TRBV4-1|NA|TRBJ2-1|19
CASSQEQGTSGRSYNEQFF
TGCGCCAGCAGCCAAGAACAGGGCACTAGCGGGAGGTCCTACAATGAGCAGTTCTTC
>TRBD1|TRBV18|many|TRBJ1-5|16
CASSTGGRVGNQPQHF
TGTGCCAGTTCGACAGGGGGACGAGTTGGCAATCAGCCCCAGCATTTT
>TRBD2|TRBV24-1|many|TRBJ2-1|21
CATSDSTSGRQRGTLYNEQFF
TGTGCCACCAGTGATTCGACTAGCGGGAGGCAACGGGGGACTCTCTACAATGAGCAGTTCTTC
>NA|TRBV7-6|many|TRBJ1-1|14
CASRPREGGTEAFF
TGTGCCAGCAGGCCCAGGGAAGGGGGCACTGAAGCTTTCTTT
>TRBD2|TRBV20-1|NA|TRBJ2-3|16
CSARTSGIGATDTQYF
TGCAGTGCTAGGACTAGCGGGATAGGGGCCACAGATACGCAGTATTTT
>TRBD2|TRBV28|many|TRBJ2-7|15
CASASGTSASYEQYF
TGTGCCAGCGCCTCCGGGACTAGCGCTTCCTACGAGCAGTACTTC
>NA|TRBV28|many|TRBJ1-2|13
CASRQDLNYGYTF
TGTGCCAGCAGACAGGATCTTAACTATGGCTACACCTTC
>NA|TRBV24-1|many|TRBJ2-5|17
CATSEPPGKSAGETQYF
TGTGCCACCAGTGAACCCCCCGGGAAATCCGCGGGGGAGACCCAGTACTTC
>TRBD1|TRBV6-1|NA|TRBJ1-5|16
CASSKTTGVKYQPQHF
TGTGCCAGCAGTAAAACGACAGGGGTTAAATATCAGCCCCAGCATTTT
>NA|TRBV6-1|NA|TRBJ2-1|10
CATRRDEQFF
TGTGCCACCCGACGGGATGAGCAGTTCTTC
>TRBD2|TRBV7-9|NA|TRBJ2-1|19
CASSRGTSGRAGFGYEQFF
TGTGCCAGCAGCAGGGGGACTAGCGGGAGGGCCGGTTTTGGCTATGAGCAGTTCTTC
>NA|TRBV19|NA|TRBJ1-5|15
CASSSRTPRNQPQHF
TGTGCCAGTAGTTCGAGGACACCCCGCAATCAGCCCCAGCATTTT
>NA|TRBV7-2|many|TRBJ1-5|15
CASSPIRVEDQPQHF
TGTGCCAGCAGCCCGATCAGGGTTGAGGATCAGCCCCAGCATTTT
>TRBD1|TRBV4-2|NA|TRBJ2-1|14
CASSHRQGWNEQFF
TGTGCCAGCAGCCACAGACAGGGTTGGAATGAGCAGTTCTTC
>NA|TRBV19|NA|TRBJ2-1|14
CASQDRSGRNEQFF
TGTGCCAGCCAGGACCGAAGCGGGCGTAATGAGCAGTTCTTC
>TRBD2|TRBV7-9|many|TRBJ2-1|16
CASSSKGTSGYNEQFF
TGTGCCAGCAGCTCTAAGGGGACTAGCGGCTACAATGAGCAGTTCTTC
>NA|TRBV29-1|NA|TRBJ2-5|12
CSTLRNAETQYF
TGCAGCACTCTTAGGAACGCCGAGACCCAGTACTTC
>NA|TRBV5-1|NA|TRBJ2-5|14
CASRPHGTQETQYF
TGCGCCAGCAGGCCTCACGGGACGCAAGAGACCCAGTACTTC
>NA|TRBV7-9|NA|TRBJ1-2|12
CASSWDLYGYTF
TGTGCCAGCAGCTGGGACCTCTATGGCTACACCTTC
>NA|TRBV5-1|many|TRBJ1-1|12
CASISEGTEAFF
TGCGCCAGTATCAGCGAGGGGACTGAAGCTTTCTTT
>TRBD2|TRBV7-8|many|TRBJ2-2|18
CASSQPSSGRPNTGELFF
TGTGCCAGCAGCCAACCTTCCAGCGGGAGGCCTAACACCGGGGAGCTGTTTTTT
>TRBD1|TRBV5-1|NA|TRBJ2-2|15
CASSSDRGETGELFF
TGCGCCAGCAGCTCCGACAGGGGGGAGACCGGGGAGCTGTTTTTT
>NA|TRBV27|few|TRBJ2-2|13
CASSLYVSGELFF
TGTGCCAGCAGTTTATACGTGTCTGGGGAGCTGTTTTTT
>NA|TRBV7-8|few|TRBJ1-1|16
CASSLAGRVLRTEAFF
TGTGCCAGCAGCTTAGCGGGGAGGGTGTTGCGCACTGAAGCTTTCTTT
>TRBD1|TRBV7-9|once|TRBJ1-5|16
CAGSSSGTGRNQPQHF
TGTGCCGGCAGCTCCAGCGGGACAGGGCGCAATCAGCCCCAGCATTTT
>TRBD2|TRBV7-3|many|TRBJ2-1|15
CASSEGTSGFLEQFF
TGTGCCAGCAGCGAGGGGACTAGCGGGTTTCTTGAGCAGTTCTTC
>TRBD1|TRBV29-1|NA|TRBJ2-7|11
CSVGTGHEQYF
TGCAGCGTTGGGACAGGGCACGAGCAGTACTTC
>TRBD1|TRBV24-1|few|TRBJ2-3|14
CATSDVRDRSPQYF
TGTGCCACCAGTGATGTCCGGGACAGGAGTCCGCAGTATTTT
>TRBD2|TRBV19|many|TRBJ2-7|17
CASSTRGLAELVYEQYF
TGTGCCAGTAGTACTCGAGGGCTAGCGGAGTTGGTCTACGAGCAGTACTTC
>TRBD1|TRBV29-1|many|TRBJ1-1|14
CSVDVRDSNTEAFF
TGCAGCGTTGATGTCCGGGACAGTAACACTGAAGCTTTCTTT
>NA|TRBV6-1|NA|TRBJ2-7|16
CASSDRQGGRSYEQYF
TGTGCCAGCAGTGACCGACAAGGGGGTCGGTCCTACGAGCAGTACTTC
>NA|TRBV12-3/TRBV12-4|many|TRBJ1-5|15
CASSLSDSERQPQHF
TGTGCCAGCAGTTTATCGGACAGCGAGCGTCAGCCCCAGCATTTT
>TRBD2|TRBV27|NA|TRBJ2-1|20
CASSLFWALSTSGRLNEQFF
TGTGCCAGCAGTTTATTCTGGGCCCTTTCGACTAGCGGGAGGTTGAATGAGCAGTTCTTC
>TRBD1|TRBV19|NA|TRBJ2-7|15
CASSVPGQGNYEQYF
TGTGCCAGTAGTGTACCGGGACAGGGGAACTACGAGCAGTACTTC
>NA|TRBV30|many|TRBJ1-1|12
CAWSVAQPEAFF
TGTGCCTGGAGTGTTGCACAGCCTGAAGCTTTCTTT
>NA|TRBV3-1|many|TRBJ1-1|16
CASSQDRGLMNTEAFF
TGTGCCAGCAGCCAAGACAGGGGACTCATGAACACTGAAGCTTTCTTT
>NA|TRBV9|NA|TRBJ2-3|15
CASSARGLLTDTQYF
TGTGCCAGCAGCGCTCGGGGTCTCCTCACAGATACGCAGTATTTT
>TRBD1|TRBV28|NA|TRBJ1-5|15
CASSLGDSLVQPQHF
TGTGCCAGCAGTTTAGGGGACAGTTTGGTTCAGCCCCAGCATTTT
>NA|TRBV15|NA|TRBJ2-7|19
CATSREATRGPAPTKQQYF
TGTGCCACCAGCAGAGAGGCCACTAGGGGTCCAGCTCCTACGAAACAGCAGTACTTC
>NA|TRBV14|few|TRBJ1-1|15
CASSQDAGRRAEAFF
TGTGCCAGCAGCCAAGATGCGGGGAGAAGGGCTGAAGCTTTCTTT
>TRBD2|TRBV28|many|TRBJ2-4|17
CASLPLGRAGSKNIQYF
TGTGCCAGTCTTCCCCTCGGGAGGGCCGGATCCAAAAACATTCAGTACTTC
>NA|TRBV27|many|TRBJ2-7|12
CASMGRRNEQYF
TGTGCCAGCATGGGCAGACGGAACGAGCAGTACTTC
>NA|TRBV11-2|many|TRBJ2-1|17
CASSSLIGTGANNEQFF
TGTGCCAGCAGCTCGCTCATAGGGACCGGGGCTAACAATGAGCAGTTCTTC
>NA|TRBV27|NA|TRBJ1-1|14
CASTTHGPNTEAFF
TGTGCCAGCACCACCCACGGACCGAACACTGAAGCTTTCTTT
>NA|TRBV28|many|TRBJ1-5|11
CASSFLGPQHF
TGTGCCAGCAGTTTTTTAGGACCCCAGCATTTT
>NA|TRBV29-1|many|TRBJ2-3|17
CSVEDPTGKAFTDTQYF
TGCAGCGTTGAAGATCCTACAGGGAAAGCTTTCACAGATACGCAGTATTTT
>NA|TRBV11-2|many|TRBJ1-1|19
CASSLDRLARQGWNTEAFF
TGTGCCAGCAGCTTAGATCGTTTGGCACGGCAGGGGTGGAACACTGAAGCTTTCTTT